The sequence of this T cell receptor beta chain was determined in a study of T cell responses to AZD1222 COVID-19 vaccine. CDR1 and CDR2 (germline): MNHEY, SMNVEV (reference sequence). The V gene end was trimmed by 8 bases and the J gene end by 6 bases; junction bases not matched to a gene: 15. This CDR3 has 16 amino acids. This clone was observed a single time. The assay was immunoSEQ multiplex PCR, and TCRdb's table has in-frame clones only and misses some. The data contain 150,000 or so clones, around 92% of them singletons. The sequence was obtained from an adult who received the AZD1222 COVID-19 vaccine. The material was peripheral blood, obtained 28 days after the second AZD1222 dose. The chain has TRBV27 and TRBJ2-2, with 7 bases that match TRBD2. The CDR3 DNA reads as TGTGCCAGCGGACGGGGGGTTGTGGGTTTTGCCGGGGAGCTGTTTTTT. Translation gives CASGRGVVGFAGELFF.